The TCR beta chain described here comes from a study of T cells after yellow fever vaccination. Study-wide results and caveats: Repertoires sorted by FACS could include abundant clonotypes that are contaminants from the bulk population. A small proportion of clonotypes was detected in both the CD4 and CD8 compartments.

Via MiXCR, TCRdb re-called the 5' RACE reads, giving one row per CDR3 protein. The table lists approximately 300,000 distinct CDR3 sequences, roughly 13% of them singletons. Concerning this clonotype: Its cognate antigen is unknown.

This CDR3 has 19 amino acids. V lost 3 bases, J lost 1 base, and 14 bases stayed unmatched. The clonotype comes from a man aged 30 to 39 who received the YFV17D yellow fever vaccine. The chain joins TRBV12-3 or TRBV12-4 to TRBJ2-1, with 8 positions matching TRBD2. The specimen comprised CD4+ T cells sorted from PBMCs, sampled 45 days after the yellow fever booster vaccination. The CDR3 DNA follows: TGTGCCAGCAGTTTGGCCGGACTAGCCGGACGCGGGTCCTACAATGAGCAGTTCTTC. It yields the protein CASSLAGLAGRGSYNEQFF.